This record looks at one TCR beta chain sequence and its context. Its cognate antigen is unknown. These data are taken from a study of cytomegalovirus exposure and HLA in healthy donors. Study outcomes and limitations: Accounts indicate the classifier identified cytomegalovirus status with strong specificity and sensitivity. It was reported that TCR beta sequences correctly inferred the HLA-A and HLA-B alleles for most subjects. Most TCR sequences showed up rarely, but some public TCRs showed up in many donors.

PCR used 60 Vbeta primers and 13 Jbeta primers. Original handling: As a later analysis found, there were approximately 80 million unique TCR beta chains, of which some 10 million were shared. Profiled with immunoSEQ multiplex PCR; TCRdb holds only in-frame clones, not every one. Clone size and the V and J calls come from that table; the DNA yielded D and trimming. The table lists about 180,000 clones, about four fifths of them singletons. The receptor comes from a woman aged 50 to 65 in good health and CMV-seronegative. Sequencing input: PBMCs.

CDR3 DNA sequence: TGTGCCAGCAGCTTAGATGAAACAGGGTCGAGCACAGATACGCAGTATTTT. It specifies CASSLDETGSSTDTQYF. The gene calls are TRBV11-2 and TRBJ2-3, with D possibly TRBD1 on 6 matching bases. Germline V gene data show CDR1 as SGHAT and CDR2 as FQNNGV. Trimming removed 0 bases at V and 0 bases at J, with 13 bases between. The CDR3 is 17 amino acids.